This T cell receptor (beta chain) was sequenced for a study of Ad26.COV2.S vaccination and SARS-CoV-2 variants. Overall study context: Ad26.COV2.S, an intramuscular injection, was given once or twice 56 days apart. Study-level points and caveats: Spike-specific TCR breadth ran higher among vaccine recipients than placebo recipients.

Libraries were prepared by immunoSEQ multiplex PCR; TCRdb keeps only in-frame clonotypes and omits some of them. The sample carries 380,000 or so clones, around 89% recorded once. Described treatment: around 19 received Ad26.COV2.S at low or high dose, single or two shots; roughly five received placebo; per-sample allocation not given. Following the first vaccine or placebo injection, samples were taken on day 63. An Ad26 vector that expressed Wuhan-strain SARS-CoV-2 spike constituted the vaccine. For this clone: Antigen unknown.

The V gene lost 2 bases and the J gene lost 7 bases, with 10 bases spanning the gap. The CDR3 length is 14 residues. Germline lookup yields CDR1 SGDLS and CDR2 YYNGEE. The sequenced sample was peripheral blood, obtained in a trial of Ad26.COV2.S vaccine versus placebo. V usage is TRBV9 and J usage is TRBJ1-6; D is ambiguous. This clonotype was sampled from a person between 18 and 65 years old who received the Ad26.COV2.S COVID-19 vaccine or a placebo. Here the CDR3 DNA reads TGTGCCAGCAGCGTTGACGATTCCAATTCACCCCTCCACTTT. It specifies CASSVDDSNSPLHF.